This TCR beta chain was identified during a study of T-cell reconstitution after alpha-beta-depleted transplantation in children. J was trimmed by 1 base and V by 3 bases; bases with no gene match: 4. The CDR3 length is 15 residues. CDR1 and CDR2 (germline): LNHNV, YYDKDF (reference sequence). The sample holds a few counts of this clonotype. The TCRbeta library was prepared with unique molecular identifiers. One entry per CDR3 protein results from TCRdb running MiXCR on the PCR reads. Among some 550,000 distinct CDR3 sequences, approximately 20% were seen once, and the ten largest hold over 3%. The receptor was derived from a human donor who donated a stem cell graft to a child with acute lymphoblastic leukemia. V usage is TRBV15 and J usage is TRBJ1-2, with 8 bases aligning to TRBD1. The sequencing used PBMCs from the stem cell graft donor, collected from the stem cell graft. CDR3 residues: CATSSPGQVNYGYTF. CDR3 nucleotide sequence: TGTGCCACCAGCAGCCCGGGACAGGTTAACTATGGCTACACCTTC.